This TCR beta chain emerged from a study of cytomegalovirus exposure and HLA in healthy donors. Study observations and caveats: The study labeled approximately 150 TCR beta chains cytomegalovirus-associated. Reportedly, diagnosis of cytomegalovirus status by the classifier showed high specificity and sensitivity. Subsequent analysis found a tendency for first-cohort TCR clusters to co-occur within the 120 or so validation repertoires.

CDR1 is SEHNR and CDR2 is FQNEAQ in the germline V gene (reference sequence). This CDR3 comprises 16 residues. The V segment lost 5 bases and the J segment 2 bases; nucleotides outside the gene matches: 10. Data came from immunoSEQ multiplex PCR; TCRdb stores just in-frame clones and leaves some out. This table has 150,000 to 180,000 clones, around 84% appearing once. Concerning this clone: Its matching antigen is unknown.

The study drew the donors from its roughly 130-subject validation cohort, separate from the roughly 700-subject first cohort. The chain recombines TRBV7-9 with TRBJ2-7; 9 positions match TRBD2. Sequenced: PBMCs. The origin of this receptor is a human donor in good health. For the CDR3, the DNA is TGTGCCAGCAGCCCCCTCGAGGCGGGGGGGCCCTACGAGCAGTACTTC. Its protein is CASSPLEAGGPYEQYF.